A selection of T cell receptor beta chains follows, all from one sample in a study of vaccination effects on CD4 cells after COVID-19. No cognate antigen is known for these TCRs. Assay used: immunoSEQ multiplex PCR; TCRdb lists only in-frame clones, some missing. The sample gives about 64,000 clones, under 85% of which show up once; roughly 25% is in the top ten. The material sequenced was CD4+ T cells from PBMCs cultured without peptide, taken before COVID-19 vaccination. These receptors were taken from a human donor who had a prior SARS-CoV-2 infection. The CDR3 runs from the conserved cysteine through the conserved F or W. Fields, in order: V gene, clone size, J gene, D gene, CDR3 protein, CDR3 DNA. The D gene is left open where the match is weak. The size field is filled for only some rows; it gives once, few, many or a size class.

>TRBV7-6|.|TRBJ1-2|.
CASSPLRGKGEFYNYGYTF
TGTGCCAGCAGCCCCCTGCGGGGCAAGGGGGAGTTCTATAACTATGGCTACACCTTC
>TRBV21-1|.|TRBJ2-1|.
CASSKGPPTQEVQFF
TGTGCCAGCAGCAAAGGGCCCCCGACACAGGAGGTGCAGTTCTTC
>TRBV5-4|.|TRBJ2-1|TRBD1
CASSRDRVGEQFF
TGTGCCAGCAGCCGGGACAGGGTAGGTGAGCAGTTCTTC
>TRBV4-2|.|TRBJ2-7|TRBD2
CASSQRVAGGTYEQYF
TGTGCCAGCAGCCAACGCGTAGCGGGAGGAACCTACGAGCAGTACTTC
>TRBV3-1/TRBV3-2|.|TRBJ2-5|.
CASSQDLRGPQETQYF
TGTGCCAGCAGCCAAGATCTTAGGGGACCCCAAGAGACCCAGTACTTC
>TRBV19|.|TRBJ2-5|TRBD1
CASSILPGQGQETQYF
TGTGCCAGTAGTATTCTTCCGGGACAGGGTCAAGAGACCCAGTACTTC
>TRBV15|.|TRBJ2-7|TRBD2
CATSSWGGLESEQYF
TGTGCCACCAGCAGTTGGGGGGGTCTGGAGTCGGAGCAGTACTTC
>TRBV6-5|few|TRBJ1-1|.
CASSSPGALKPTFF
TGTGCCAGCAGCTCTCCCGGGGCCCTGAAGCCTACTTTCTTT
>TRBV2|.|TRBJ2-7|.
CASIQNPDPSYEQYF
TGTGCCAGCATTCAAAACCCGGACCCCTCCTACGAGCAGTACTTC
>TRBV5-1|.|TRBJ2-3|.
CASSLDGRPTDTQYF
TGCGCCAGCAGCTTGGACGGACGACCCACAGATACGCAGTATTTT
>TRBV5-1|.|TRBJ1-1|TRBD1
CASSWTGGNTEAFF
TGCGCCAGCAGCTGGACAGGGGGGAACACTGAAGCTTTCTTT
>TRBV11-2|.|TRBJ2-5|.
CASSLSHQETQYF
TGTGCCAGCAGCTTATCGCACCAAGAGACCCAGTACTTC
>TRBV5-1|.|TRBJ2-3|.
CASSLRGTGEAEGTDTQYF
TGCGCCAGCAGCTTGCGTGGAACCGGGGAGGCTGAGGGCACAGATACGCAGTATTTT
>TRBV2|.|TRBJ1-2|.
CASSDDNYGYTF
TGTGCCAGCAGTGATGACAACTATGGCTACACCTTC
>TRBV27|.|TRBJ1-3|.
CASSLDRNSGNTIYF
TGTGCCAGCAGTTTAGACAGAAACTCTGGAAACACCATATATTTT
>TRBV3-1/TRBV3-2|.|TRBJ2-2|.
CASSNSNTGELFF
TGTGCCAGCAGCAACAGCAACACCGGGGAGCTGTTTTTT
>TRBV9|.|TRBJ2-1|.
CASTRTSSYNEQFF
TGTGCCAGCACCCGGACAAGCTCCTACAATGAGCAGTTCTTC
>TRBV4-2|.|TRBJ2-3|.
CASSQAGPEGTDTQYF
TGTGCCAGCAGCCAAGCGGGACCCGAGGGCACAGATACGCAGTATTTT
>TRBV11-3|.|TRBJ2-1|.
CASSPGDDYNEQFF
TGTGCCAGCAGTCCGGGAGACGACTACAATGAGCAGTTCTTC
>TRBV3-1/TRBV3-2|.|TRBJ2-7|TRBD2
CASSPSGGVFYEQYF
TGTGCCAGCAGCCCTAGCGGGGGTGTTTTTTACGAGCAGTACTTC
>TRBV12-5|few|TRBJ2-5|.
CASGSQGTQETQYF
TGTGCTAGTGGTTCTCAAGGGACACAAGAGACCCAGTACTTC
>TRBV6-5|few|TRBJ1-5|.
CASSYSRVDQPQHF
TGTGCCAGCAGTTACTCCCGGGTAGATCAGCCCCAGCATTTT
>TRBV19|few|TRBJ1-6|TRBD1
CASSIYPGTENSPLHF
TGTGCCAGTAGTATCTATCCAGGGACAGAAAATTCACCCCTCCACTTT
>TRBV11-2|.|TRBJ1-1|.
CASTITRENTEAFF
TGTGCCAGCACCATAACAAGGGAGAACACTGAAGCTTTCTTT
>TRBV18|.|TRBJ1-3|.
CASSPPTFGNTIYF
TGTGCCAGCTCACCACCCACATTTGGAAACACCATATATTTT
>TRBV2|.|TRBJ2-5|TRBD2
CASSRTSSRETQYF
TGTGCCAGCAGCCGGACTAGCTCGCGAGAGACCCAGTACTTC
>TRBV5-1|.|TRBJ2-1|TRBD2
CASQRGGVYNEQFF
TGCGCCAGCCAGCGGGGGGGCGTCTACAATGAGCAGTTCTTC
>TRBV7-2|few|TRBJ1-3|.
CASSLGVSGNTIYF
TGTGCCAGCAGCTTAGGTGTCTCTGGAAACACCATATATTTT
>TRBV6-2/TRBV6-3|.|TRBJ2-1|TRBD2
CASSGLAALYNEQFF
TGTGCCAGCAGTGGTCTAGCGGCACTTTACAATGAGCAGTTCTTC
>TRBV19|.|TRBJ1-4|.
CASSIEDGNRQKLFF
TGTGCCAGTAGTATAGAAGATGGGAACCGGCAAAAACTGTTTTTT
>TRBV5-6|.|TRBJ1-3|.
CASSLEQATVNTIYF
TGTGCCAGCAGCTTGGAACAGGCAACGGTGAACACCATATATTTT
>TRBV5-5|.|TRBJ2-7|.
CASSQTKGHYLYEQYF
TGTGCCAGCAGCCAAACTAAAGGACACTATCTTTACGAGCAGTACTTC
>TRBV5-1|.|TRBJ2-3|TRBD1
CASSSDRGDTDTQYF
TGCGCCAGCAGCTCGGACAGGGGTGATACAGATACGCAGTATTTT
>TRBV3-1/TRBV3-2|.|TRBJ1-2|.
CASSQDSSGYGYTF
TGTGCCAGCAGCCAAGATTCTTCGGGCTATGGCTACACCTTC
>TRBV19|few|TRBJ1-2|.
CASSNPPVYGYTF
TGTGCCAGTAGTAATCCTCCCGTCTATGGCTACACCTTC
>TRBV10-3|.|TRBJ1-5|TRBD1
CATGTGGNQPQHF
TGTGCCACAGGGACAGGGGGTAATCAGCCCCAGCATTTT
>TRBV9|once|TRBJ1-2|.
CASSVGQDSGYTF
TGTGCCAGCAGCGTAGGACAGGACAGTGGCTACACCTTC
>TRBV5-4|.|TRBJ2-5|TRBD2
CASRPGLAGGRETQYF
TGTGCCAGCAGACCGGGACTAGCCGGAGGAAGGGAGACCCAGTACTTC
>TRBV7-8|.|TRBJ2-7|.
CASSLEGTPPYEQYF
TGTGCCAGCAGCTTAGAAGGGACTCCACCCTACGAGCAGTACTTC
>TRBV7-2|few|TRBJ2-1|.
CASSLTESISEQFF
TGTGCCAGCAGCCTAACTGAATCCATATCTGAGCAGTTCTTC
>TRBV28|.|TRBJ2-3|TRBD1
CASSSRGLGTDTQYF
TGTGCCAGCAGTTCCAGGGGGCTCGGCACAGATACGCAGTATTTT
>TRBV28|.|TRBJ2-3|.
CASSLNTDTQYF
TGTGCCAGCAGTTTGAATACAGATACGCAGTATTTT
>TRBV6-1|.|TRBJ2-7|TRBD2
CASSGGPIQGLAGFYEQYF
TGTGCCAGCAGTGGGGGACCAATACAGGGACTAGCGGGGTTCTACGAGCAGTACTTC
>TRBV14|.|TRBJ2-7|TRBD1
CASSQGSTGRKYF
TGTGCCAGCAGTCAAGGATCGACAGGGAGAAAGTACTTC
>TRBV3-1/TRBV3-2|.|TRBJ2-7|TRBD1
CASSQDLSVTGGAYEQYF
TGTGCCAGCAGCCAAGATCTTTCGGTGACAGGGGGCGCATACGAGCAGTACTTC
>TRBV25-1|few|TRBJ1-4|.
CASSPCQGQTTNEKLFF
TGTGCCAGCAGTCCTTGTCAGGGGCAAACAACTAATGAAAAACTGTTTTTT
>TRBV19|few|TRBJ1-5|.
CASSIDPWGINNQPQHF
TGTGCCAGTAGTATAGATCCGTGGGGAATCAACAATCAGCCCCAGCATTTT
>TRBV12-5|.|TRBJ1-5|.
CASGSQGWRQPQHF
TGTGCTAGTGGCTCACAGGGTTGGCGACAGCCCCAGCATTTT
>TRBV19|.|TRBJ2-7|TRBD1
CASSKDRGDSYEQYF
TGTGCCAGTAGCAAGGACAGGGGGGACTCCTACGAGCAGTACTTC
>TRBV5-1|.|TRBJ1-2|.
CASSLGQSAYTF
TGCGCCAGCAGTCTCGGGCAGAGCGCCTACACCTTC
>TRBV5-4|.|TRBJ2-7|TRBD2
CASSSAGGSYEQYF
TGTGCCAGCAGCTCGGCGGGAGGATCGTACGAGCAGTACTTC
>TRBV19|few|TRBJ1-5|.
CASRTGTGYSNQPQHF
TGTGCCAGTAGAACCGGGACGGGTTATAGCAATCAGCCCCAGCATTTT
>TRBV5-1|.|TRBJ2-3|.
CASSPTGTDTQYF
TGCGCCAGCAGCCCCACGGGAACAGATACGCAGTATTTT
>TRBV4-2|medium-sized|TRBJ2-5|TRBD1
CASSQGTAKETQYF
TGTGCCAGCAGCCAGGGGACAGCGAAAGAGACCCAGTACTTC
>TRBV6-2/TRBV6-3|.|TRBJ2-5|TRBD1
CASSLRGRETQYF
TGTGCCAGCAGTCTCAGGGGGCGGGAGACCCAGTACTTC
>TRBV18|.|TRBJ1-5|.
CASSPERDDQPQHF
TGTGCCAGCTCGCCAGAAAGGGACGATCAGCCCCAGCATTTT
>TRBV5-1|.|TRBJ2-3|.
CASSPSGHITDTQYF
TGCGCCAGCAGCCCAAGCGGCCATATCACAGATACGCAGTATTTT